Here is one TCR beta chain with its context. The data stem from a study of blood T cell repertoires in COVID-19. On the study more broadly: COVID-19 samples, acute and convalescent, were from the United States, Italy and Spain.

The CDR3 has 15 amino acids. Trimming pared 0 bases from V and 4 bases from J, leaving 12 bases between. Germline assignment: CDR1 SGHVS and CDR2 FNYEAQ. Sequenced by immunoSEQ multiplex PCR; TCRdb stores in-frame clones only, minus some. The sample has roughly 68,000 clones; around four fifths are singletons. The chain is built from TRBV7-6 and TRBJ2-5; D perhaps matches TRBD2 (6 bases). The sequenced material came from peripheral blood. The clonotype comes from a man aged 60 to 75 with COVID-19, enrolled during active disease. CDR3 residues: CASSLAAGLRETQYF. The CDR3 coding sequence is TGTGCCAGCAGCTTAGCGGCGGGATTGCGAGAGACCCAGTACTTC.